This T cell receptor (beta chain) stems from a study of identical twins. Study findings and constraints: One should note that invariant MAIT and iNKT cells could partly confound zero-insertion analyses.

As regards this clonotype: Its antigen remains unknown.

CDR1 and CDR2 (germline): SGHTA, FQGNSA. The CDR3 sequence is 17 residues long. Unmatched junction bases numbered 11, after V lost 4 bases and J lost 4 bases. The donors were all healthy and Caucasian. A universal primer site was created by template switching, with the cDNA bearing unique molecular identifiers. TCRdb re-derived calls from the 5' RACE reads in MiXCR, one entry per CDR3 protein. The sample shows roughly 770,000 distinct CDR3 sequences, about 20% of them seen only once. The sample also formed part of further work on T cells expressing NK-cell markers.

This chain links TRBV7-2 with TRBJ2-1, with 9 nucleotides matching TRBD2. This sequence originates from a woman aged 18 to 35 in good health. Sequencing was done on a sample of PBMCs. The CDR3 region has the DNA TGTGCCAGCAGCTCCCTGGCGGGGGGGCCCCTGTACAATGAGCAGTTCTTC. It yields the protein CASSSLAGGPLYNEQFF.